A single sample gave rise to the 12 T cell receptor beta chains below, sequenced in a study of cytomegalovirus exposure and HLA in healthy donors. The study ran its PCR with 60 Vbeta and 13 Jbeta primers. Produced via immunoSEQ multiplex PCR; TCRdb's table is partial and in-frame only. Among 130,000 or so clones listed, more than 65% were seen once. The sample consisted of PBMCs. All receptors come from a woman in her late teens or twenties in good health and CMV-seropositive.

V and J are TRBV9 and TRBJ2-7; the match to TRBD2 covers 12 bases. V lost 2 bases and J lost 1; bases outside the gene matches: 1. Germline CDR1 SGDLS, CDR2 YYNGEE. This CDR3 is 15 amino acids long. In DNA form, the CDR3 reads TGTGCCAGCAGCGTCGGACTAGCGGGGTCCTACGAGCAGTACTTC. It codes for CASSVGLAGSYEQYF. The complete variable domain, with remaining parts taken from reference TRBV9 and TRBJ2-7, reads DSGVTQTPKHLITATGQRVTLRCSPRSGDLSVYWYQQSLDQGLQFLIQYYNGEERAKGNILERFSAQQFPDLHSELNLSSLELGDSALYFCASSVGLAGSYEQYFGPGTRLTVT.

V is TRBV9 and J is TRBJ2-6, with 7 positions matching TRBD1. The V gene end was trimmed by 2 bases and the J gene end by 1 base; junction bases not matched to a gene: 6. CDR1 SGDLS and CDR2 YYNGEE come from the germline V gene. The CDR3 totals 17 residues. CDR3 DNA sequence: TGTGCCAGCAGCGTTCCGGGACAGCCATCTGGGGCCAACGTCCTGACTTTC. Amino acids: CASSVPGQPSGANVLTF.

The chain combines TRBV7-9 with TRBJ1-1; the D gene is possibly TRBD1 (5 bases). This CDR3 contains 15 residues. The ends were cut back, 1 base at V and 1 base at J, with 10 bases in the middle. The V gene's germline CDR1 is SEHNR and CDR2 FQNEAQ (reference sequence). The CDR3 DNA sequence: TGTGCCAGCAGCTTAGACTGGCAGGGGAACACTGAAGCTTTCTTT. Its protein product is CASSLDWQGNTEAFF. Supplemented by reference TRBV7-9 and TRBJ1-1, the full variable domain reads DTGVSQNPRHKITKRGQNVTFRCDPISEHNRLYWYRQTLGQGPEFLTYFQNEAQLEKSRLLSDRFSAERPKGSFSTLEIQRTEQGDSAMYLCASSLDWQGNTEAFFGQGTRLTVV.

The chain employs TRBV27 and TRBJ1-5, with 7 nucleotides matching TRBD1. Germline V gene lookup returns CDR1 MNHEY and CDR2 SMNVEV (reference sequence). Unmatched junction bases numbered 9, after V lost 4 bases and J lost 0 bases. The CDR3 consists of 17 residues. CDR3 loop: CASSWGRGPYSNQPQHF. In DNA, the CDR3 is TGTGCCAGCAGTTGGGGAAGGGGGCCTTATAGCAATCAGCCCCAGCATTTT.

This chain links TRBV5-1 with TRBJ2-5; 9 bases fit TRBD2. There are 17 residues in the CDR3. J was trimmed by 1 base and V by 0 bases; bases with no gene match: 7. From germline, CDR1 is SGHRS and CDR2 YFSETQ. The CDR3 DNA sequence: TGCGCCAGCAGCTTGGAAGTAGCGGGGGTCCCCCAAGAGACCCAGTACTTC. This encodes CASSLEVAGVPQETQYF.

The rearrangement links TRBV28 to TRBJ1-2; D is unresolved. The germline V gene has CDR1 MDHEN and CDR2 SYDVKM. V lost 6 bases to trimming and J lost 0 bases, with 8 bases between them. This CDR3 has 13 residues. The DNA for the CDR3 is TGTGCCAGCAGGAGTCTCACTAACTATGGCTACACCTTC. It encodes CASRSLTNYGYTF.

This clone was detected only once. The V gene is TRBV4-2, the J gene TRBJ2-7, with 11 bases identical to TRBD2. This CDR3 spans 15 amino acids. CDR1 and CDR2 (germline): LGHNA, YNFKEQ. V lost 0 bases, J lost 4 bases, and 2 bases stayed unmatched. CDR3 sequence: CASSQETSGGYEQYF. CDR3 DNA sequence: TGTGCCAGCAGCCAAGAAACTAGCGGGGGTTACGAGCAGTACTTC.

The chain recombines TRBV9 with TRBJ2-3, with 11 bases matching TRBD2. The V gene end was trimmed by 0 bases and the J gene end by 5 bases; junction bases not matched to a gene: 5. Germline V gene data show CDR1 as SGDLS and CDR2 as YYNGEE. CDR3 length: 16 residues. The CDR3 sequence: CASSVDIAGGGDTQYF. The CDR3 bases are TGTGCCAGCAGCGTAGATATAGCGGGGGGGGGAGATACGCAGTATTTT.

The chain couples TRBV5-1 to TRBJ2-7; 14 nucleotides agree with TRBD2. The CDR3 has 16 amino acids. V lost 4 bases to trimming and J lost 5 bases; unmatched junction nucleotides: 8. Germline lookup yields CDR1 SGHRS and CDR2 YFSETQ. CDR3 in DNA: TGCGCCAGCAGCAATGGACTAGCGGGGGGAAGAGACGAGCAGTACTTC. It yields the protein CASSNGLAGGRDEQYF.

The chain couples TRBV29-1 to TRBJ2-7, with TRBD1 matching over 8 bases. Germline values: CDR1 SQVTM, CDR2 ANQGSEA. The junction had 8 bases not matched to a gene; V was cut back by 2 bases and J by 2 bases. The CDR3 spans 15 residues. Here the CDR3 DNA reads TGCAGCGTTGAACCGACAGGGGCGCCCACCTACGAGCAGTACTTC. It codes for CSVEPTGAPTYEQYF.

This chain connects TRBV5-1 to TRBJ1-2; possible D gene TRBD1, 5 bases. Germline V gives CDR1 SGHRS, CDR2 YFSETQ. The CDR3 is 14 amino acids. Trimming pared 1 base from V and 1 base from J, leaving 8 bases between. CDR3 sequence reads: CASSLTGDNYGYTF. The DNA of the CDR3 is TGCGCCAGCAGCTTGACAGGAGATAACTATGGCTACACCTTC.

The CDR3 nucleotides read TGTGCCAGCAGCCCTCGACTAGCGGGGGCCCTCTCCTCCTACAATGAGCAGTTCTTC. It encodes CASSPRLAGALSSYNEQFF. The chain joins TRBV7-9 to TRBJ2-1; 12 bases are shared with TRBD2. From germline, CDR1 is SEHNR and CDR2 FQNEAQ (reference sequence). V dropped 5 bases and J dropped 0; count of bases not matched to a gene: 11. This CDR3 is built from 19 residues. Drawing the rest from reference TRBV7-9 and TRBJ2-1, the complete variable domain is DTGVSQNPRHKITKRGQNVTFRCDPISEHNRLYWYRQTLGQGPEFLTYFQNEAQLEKSRLLSDRFSAERPKGSFSTLEIQRTEQGDSAMYLCASSPRLAGALSSYNEQFFGPGTRLTVL.